This T cell receptor beta chain is drawn from a study of shared clonotypes between healthy human individuals. Findings and limits, study-wide: Naive subsets generally exceeded memory subsets in estimated richness.

This CDR3 is 12 amino acids long. Germline loops: CDR1 MDHEN, CDR2 SYDVKM. V was cut by 3 bases and J by 7 bases, with 4 bases left in between. With respect to this clone: Its target is unknown. This sample also contains other DNA sequences that code for the same CDR3.

Repertoires were generated with immunoSEQ multiplex PCR, while TCRdb's copy carries only in-frame clones and drops some. Of under 2,500,000 clones listed, 95% are singletons. The sequence derives from a man younger than 30 in good health. The sequenced material came from naive CD4+ T cells sorted from blood. The subset: CD45RA+ positively selected. This chain uses TRBV28 with TRBJ1-6; no reliable D call. This CDR3 is CASSFVNSPLHF. The CDR3 nucleotides read TGTGCCAGCAGTTTCGTGAATTCACCCCTCCACTTT.